A selection of T cell receptor beta chains follows, all from one sample in a study of CD8 T cells in ankylosing spondylitis. TCRdb passed the 5' RACE reads through MiXCR, listing each CDR3 protein once. The sample includes approximately 290,000 distinct CDR3 sequences, less than 25% of them seen just once. Sample: blood, either unsorted or a sorted T cell fraction (not recorded which). These receptors were collected from a female donor with ankylosing spondylitis or in good health (not recorded which). Both conserved end residues are part of each CDR3. Fields, in order: J gene, clone size, V gene, D gene, CDR3 protein, CDR3 DNA. A D gene is named only where the DNA matches it firmly. Clone size is not always given. Where it is, it says once, few, many or a class for expanded clones.

j_gene: TRBJ2-1
abundance: .
v_gene: TRBV7-2
d_gene: TRBD2
CDR3aa: CASSLGTSVNEQFF
CDR3nt: TGTGCCAGCAGCTTAGGGACTAGCGTGAATGAGCAGTTCTTC

j_gene: TRBJ2-7
abundance: few
v_gene: TRBV5-1
d_gene: TRBD1
CDR3aa: CASSWRDRAYEQYF
CDR3nt: TGCGCCAGCAGCTGGAGGGACAGGGCCTACGAGCAGTACTTC

j_gene: TRBJ2-1
abundance: .
v_gene: TRBV5-5
d_gene: TRBD2
CDR3aa: CASSLGLAGAYEQFF
CDR3nt: TGTGCCAGCAGCTTGGGCCTAGCGGGAGCCTATGAGCAGTTCTTC

j_gene: TRBJ2-1
abundance: .
v_gene: TRBV6-2/TRBV6-3
d_gene: TRBD2
CDR3aa: CASSYYGTRGHEQFF
CDR3nt: TGTGCCAGCAGTTACTACGGGACTAGGGGCCATGAGCAGTTCTTC

j_gene: TRBJ2-7
abundance: .
v_gene: TRBV6-2/TRBV6-3
d_gene: TRBD1
CDR3aa: CASRQGGSSYEQYF
CDR3nt: TGTGCCAGCAGACAGGGGGGCAGCTCCTACGAGCAGTACTTC

j_gene: TRBJ1-2
abundance: few
v_gene: TRBV7-9
d_gene: .
CDR3aa: CASSWNDRPYGYTF
CDR3nt: TGTGCCAGCAGCTGGAACGACAGACCCTATGGCTACACCTTC

j_gene: TRBJ2-1
abundance: .
v_gene: TRBV6-5
d_gene: TRBD2
CDR3aa: CASSYAPASGNNEQFF
CDR3nt: TGTGCCAGCAGTTACGCCCCTGCTAGCGGGAACAATGAGCAGTTCTTC

j_gene: TRBJ2-1
abundance: many
v_gene: TRBV20-1
d_gene: TRBD1
CDR3aa: CSPPRDRGYNEQFF
CDR3nt: TGCAGCCCCCCCCGGGACAGGGGTTACAATGAGCAGTTCTTC

j_gene: TRBJ1-2
abundance: few
v_gene: TRBV4-3
d_gene: .
CDR3aa: CASSQEDGSNYGYTF
CDR3nt: TGCGCCAGCAGCCAAGAGGACGGCTCGAACTATGGCTACACCTTC

j_gene: TRBJ2-2
abundance: few
v_gene: TRBV5-6
d_gene: TRBD1
CDR3aa: CASNGQAVNTGELFF
CDR3nt: TGTGCCAGCAACGGACAGGCGGTGAACACCGGGGAGCTGTTTTTT

j_gene: TRBJ1-4
abundance: .
v_gene: TRBV6-1
d_gene: .
CDR3aa: CASREPFNEKLFF
CDR3nt: TGTGCCAGCAGGGAGCCATTTAATGAAAAACTGTTTTTT

j_gene: TRBJ1-1
abundance: .
v_gene: TRBV4-3
d_gene: TRBD1
CDR3aa: CASSQVQGQGRTEAFF
CDR3nt: TGCGCCAGCAGCCAAGTCCAGGGACAGGGACGGACTGAAGCTTTCTTT

j_gene: TRBJ1-6
abundance: few
v_gene: TRBV6-2/TRBV6-3
d_gene: TRBD1
CDR3aa: CASSRRRTGEGSPLHF
CDR3nt: TGTGCCAGCAGCCGCCGGAGGACAGGGGAAGGATCACCCCTCCACTTT

j_gene: TRBJ1-5
abundance: few
v_gene: TRBV6-2/TRBV6-3
d_gene: .
CDR3aa: CASSYAGAFSNQPQHF
CDR3nt: TGTGCCAGCAGTTACGCGGGGGCCTTTAGCAATCAGCCCCAGCATTTT

j_gene: TRBJ1-5
abundance: few
v_gene: TRBV20-1
d_gene: .
CDR3aa: CSASSGDQPQHF
CDR3nt: TGCAGTGCTAGCTCGGGCGATCAGCCCCAGCATTTT

j_gene: TRBJ2-5
abundance: few
v_gene: TRBV6-2/TRBV6-3
d_gene: .
CDR3aa: CASSLRKETQYF
CDR3nt: TGTGCCAGCAGTTTGCGCAAGGAGACCCAGTACTTC

j_gene: TRBJ2-7
abundance: few
v_gene: TRBV20-1
d_gene: .
CDR3aa: CSASRLSYEQYF
CDR3nt: TGCAGTGCTAGCCGGTTGTCCTACGAGCAGTACTTC

j_gene: TRBJ2-3
abundance: few
v_gene: TRBV4-3
d_gene: TRBD2
CDR3aa: CASSHGPAGADTQYF
CDR3nt: TGCGCCAGCAGCCACGGACCAGCGGGAGCAGATACGCAGTATTTT

j_gene: TRBJ2-7
abundance: .
v_gene: TRBV24-1
d_gene: .
CDR3aa: CATSGNAAPRYF
CDR3nt: TGTGCCACCAGTGGGAACGCGGCCCCGAGGTACTTC

j_gene: TRBJ1-5
abundance: .
v_gene: TRBV20-1
d_gene: .
CDR3aa: CSASKHSNQPQHF
CDR3nt: TGCAGTGCTAGTAAGCATAGCAATCAGCCCCAGCATTTT

j_gene: TRBJ1-2
abundance: many
v_gene: TRBV5-1
d_gene: TRBD1
CDR3aa: CASTQDRFNYGYTF
CDR3nt: TGCGCCAGCACCCAGGACAGGTTTAACTATGGCTACACCTTC

j_gene: TRBJ2-7
abundance: .
v_gene: TRBV29-1
d_gene: TRBD1
CDR3aa: CSALRGAWGQGGEQYF
CDR3nt: TGCAGCGCCCTGAGGGGTGCGTGGGGACAGGGAGGTGAGCAGTACTTC

j_gene: TRBJ1-1
abundance: .
v_gene: TRBV2
d_gene: TRBD1
CDR3aa: CASTAAGTGTTEAFF
CDR3nt: TGTGCCAGCACTGCTGCCGGGACAGGCACAACTGAAGCTTTCTTT

j_gene: TRBJ1-1
abundance: many
v_gene: TRBV12-3/TRBV12-4
d_gene: .
CDR3aa: CASSLGSSLRSAFF
CDR3nt: TGTGCCAGCAGTTTAGGCTCCAGTCTCAGAAGTGCTTTCTTT

j_gene: TRBJ2-1
abundance: many
v_gene: TRBV20-1
d_gene: .
CDR3aa: CSARDLLHSYNEQFF
CDR3nt: TGCAGTGCTAGAGATCTGCTCCACTCCTACAATGAGCAGTTCTTC

j_gene: TRBJ1-5
abundance: few
v_gene: TRBV7-8
d_gene: .
CDR3aa: CASSHSLNQPQHF
CDR3nt: TGTGCCAGCAGCCACAGTCTGAATCAGCCCCAGCATTTT

j_gene: TRBJ1-1
abundance: .
v_gene: TRBV12-3/TRBV12-4
d_gene: .
CDR3aa: CASSPFLWGNTEAFF
CDR3nt: TGTGCCAGCAGTCCATTCCTCTGGGGGAACACTGAAGCTTTCTTT

j_gene: TRBJ2-1
abundance: many
v_gene: TRBV7-9
d_gene: .
CDR3aa: CASPSVQPIGNEQFF
CDR3nt: TGTGCCAGCCCTTCTGTCCAGCCGATCGGAAATGAGCAGTTCTTC

j_gene: TRBJ2-7
abundance: .
v_gene: TRBV24-1
d_gene: .
CDR3aa: CATSDPHYEQYF
CDR3nt: TGTGCCACCAGTGACCCTCACTACGAGCAGTACTTC

j_gene: TRBJ2-3
abundance: .
v_gene: TRBV29-1
d_gene: .
CDR3aa: CSVGGFGNTQYF
CDR3nt: TGCAGCGTCGGGGGATTCGGGAATACGCAGTATTTT

j_gene: TRBJ2-1
abundance: few
v_gene: TRBV20-1
d_gene: TRBD2
CDR3aa: CSANPRTSGRRNEQFF
CDR3nt: TGCAGTGCCAACCCTCGGACTAGCGGGAGACGCAATGAGCAGTTCTTC

j_gene: TRBJ2-1
abundance: few
v_gene: TRBV10-3
d_gene: TRBD2
CDR3aa: CAISEGLAGVRGDNNEQFF
CDR3nt: TGTGCCATCAGTGAGGGGCTAGCGGGAGTACGTGGGGACAACAATGAGCAGTTCTTC

j_gene: TRBJ2-1
abundance: .
v_gene: TRBV6-5
d_gene: .
CDR3aa: CASTREEEQFF
CDR3nt: TGTGCCAGCACCCGGGAAGAGGAGCAGTTCTTC

j_gene: TRBJ2-7
abundance: many
v_gene: TRBV28
d_gene: TRBD2
CDR3aa: CASSFASGRAYEQYF
CDR3nt: TGTGCCAGCAGTTTTGCTAGCGGGAGGGCCTACGAGCAGTACTTC

j_gene: TRBJ2-6
abundance: .
v_gene: TRBV27
d_gene: .
CDR3aa: CASSRGPGANVLTF
CDR3nt: TGTGCCAGCAGTAGGGGTCCTGGGGCCAACGTCCTGACTTTC

j_gene: TRBJ1-3
abundance: many
v_gene: TRBV4-3
d_gene: TRBD1
CDR3aa: CASSQRQGAGNTIYF
CDR3nt: TGCGCCAGCAGCCAAAGACAGGGAGCCGGAAACACCATATATTTT

j_gene: TRBJ2-3
abundance: many
v_gene: TRBV5-1
d_gene: .
CDR3aa: CASSEKASSTDTQYF
CDR3nt: TGCGCCAGCAGCGAGAAGGCGTCTAGCACAGATACGCAGTATTTT

j_gene: TRBJ1-1
abundance: few
v_gene: TRBV19
d_gene: TRBD1
CDR3aa: CASRDRTYTEVFF
CDR3nt: TGTGCCAGTAGGGACAGGACTTACACTGAAGTTTTCTTT

j_gene: TRBJ2-5
abundance: few
v_gene: TRBV7-9
d_gene: TRBD2
CDR3aa: CASSPAGRDEETQYF
CDR3nt: TGTGCCAGCAGCCCAGCGGGGCGGGATGAAGAGACCCAGTACTTC

j_gene: TRBJ2-3
abundance: few
v_gene: TRBV12-3/TRBV12-4
d_gene: .
CDR3aa: CASSGEGPTDTQYF
CDR3nt: TGTGCCAGCAGTGGTGAGGGTCCAACAGATACGCAGTATTTT

j_gene: TRBJ2-1
abundance: .
v_gene: TRBV6-4
d_gene: .
CDR3aa: CASSESGNPYNEQFF
CDR3nt: TGTGCCAGCAGTGAATCAGGGAACCCCTACAATGAGCAGTTCTTC

j_gene: TRBJ2-2
abundance: many
v_gene: TRBV11-2
d_gene: .
CDR3aa: CASSSLEGGELFF
CDR3nt: TGTGCCAGCAGCTCCCTCGAGGGCGGGGAGCTGTTTTTT

j_gene: TRBJ2-1
abundance: few
v_gene: TRBV10-1
d_gene: TRBD2
CDR3aa: CASSKREGHGEQFF
CDR3nt: TGCGCCAGCAGTAAGCGGGAGGGCCATGGTGAGCAGTTCTTC

j_gene: TRBJ2-1
abundance: few
v_gene: TRBV5-5
d_gene: .
CDR3aa: CASSFQAGHGFNEQFF
CDR3nt: TGTGCCAGCAGCTTTCAAGCGGGACACGGTTTCAATGAGCAGTTCTTC

j_gene: TRBJ2-1
abundance: .
v_gene: TRBV12-3/TRBV12-4
d_gene: .
CDR3aa: CASSPVRGGQFF
CDR3nt: TGTGCCAGCAGCCCCGTAAGGGGAGGGCAGTTCTTC

j_gene: TRBJ2-7
abundance: .
v_gene: TRBV10-3
d_gene: TRBD1
CDR3aa: CAIRPDRGQEQYF
CDR3nt: TGTGCCATCAGGCCGGACAGGGGGCAGGAGCAGTACTTC

j_gene: TRBJ2-2
abundance: .
v_gene: TRBV5-1
d_gene: TRBD2
CDR3aa: CASSTASGNTGELFF
CDR3nt: TGCGCCAGCTCTACGGCTAGCGGGAACACCGGGGAGCTGTTTTTT

j_gene: TRBJ1-3
abundance: .
v_gene: TRBV7-9
d_gene: .
CDR3aa: CASSLEIFGNTIYF
CDR3nt: TGTGCCAGCAGCTTAGAGATTTTTGGAAACACCATATATTTT

j_gene: TRBJ2-5
abundance: few
v_gene: TRBV7-9
d_gene: .
CDR3aa: CASTFSESGETQYF
CDR3nt: TGTGCCAGCACCTTCTCTGAGTCCGGGGAGACCCAGTACTTC

j_gene: TRBJ2-1
abundance: few
v_gene: TRBV29-1
d_gene: .
CDR3aa: CSVGSGRAAWFF
CDR3nt: TGCAGCGTTGGAAGCGGGCGGGCGGCATGGTTCTTC

j_gene: TRBJ1-1
abundance: medium-sized
v_gene: TRBV12-3/TRBV12-4
d_gene: .
CDR3aa: CASTPRRNTEAFF
CDR3nt: TGTGCCAGCACCCCCCGACGGAACACTGAAGCTTTCTTT

j_gene: TRBJ1-5
abundance: .
v_gene: TRBV28
d_gene: .
CDR3aa: CASQDSNQPQHF
CDR3nt: TGTGCCAGTCAAGATAGCAATCAGCCCCAGCATTTT

j_gene: TRBJ2-3
abundance: many
v_gene: TRBV19
d_gene: .
CDR3aa: CASSIGRQSTDTQYF
CDR3nt: TGTGCCAGTAGTATAGGTAGACAGAGCACAGATACGCAGTATTTT

j_gene: TRBJ1-4
abundance: once
v_gene: TRBV4-3
d_gene: .
CDR3aa: CASSQEQNEKLFF
CDR3nt: TGCGCCAGCAGCCAAGAACAGAATGAAAAACTGTTTTTT

j_gene: TRBJ2-2
abundance: .
v_gene: TRBV20-1
d_gene: .
CDR3aa: CSARRPGQGPSGELFF
CDR3nt: TGCAGTGCTAGACGACCGGGACAAGGCCCCTCCGGGGAGCTGTTTTTT

j_gene: TRBJ1-4
abundance: few
v_gene: TRBV4-3
d_gene: .
CDR3aa: CASSPGAGQKNEKLFF
CDR3nt: TGCGCCAGCAGCCCGGGAGCCGGACAGAAGAATGAAAAACTGTTTTTT